This is a list of T cell receptor beta chains from one sample in a study of early T cells in non-severe SARS-CoV-2 infection. TCRdb analysed the 5' RACE reads with MiXCR anew, one entry per CDR3 protein. Here the sample spans approximately 65,000 distinct CDR3 sequences, approximately 14% being singletons. Material for sequencing was whole blood. The receptors derive from an adult who was a healthcare worker with PCR-confirmed SARS-CoV-2 infection or an uninfected control (not recorded which). The CDR3 runs from the conserved cysteine through the conserved F or W. Fields, in order: clone size, D gene, J gene, V gene, CDR3 protein, CDR3 DNA. A D gene is named only where the DNA matches it firmly. Size tells how often a clone was seen (once, few, many) or the class of an expanded clone, and some rows leave it out.

clone size: many
D gene: TRBD2
J gene: TRBJ2-1
V gene: TRBV5-8
CDR3 protein: CASSFERGVYNEQFF
CDR3 DNA: TGTGCCAGCAGCTTTGAGCGGGGGGTCTACAATGAGCAGTTCTTC

clone size: few
D gene: -
J gene: TRBJ2-3
V gene: TRBV20-1
CDR3 protein: CSASRGQQTVADTQYF
CDR3 DNA: TGCAGTGCTAGCAGGGGTCAACAGACGGTGGCAGATACGCAGTATTTT

clone size: -
D gene: TRBD1
J gene: TRBJ2-7
V gene: TRBV19
CDR3 protein: CASSTRTGGLEQYF
CDR3 DNA: TGTGCCAGTAGTACTCGGACAGGGGGCTTAGAGCAGTACTTC

clone size: few
D gene: TRBD2
J gene: TRBJ2-3
V gene: TRBV28
CDR3 protein: CASSSLAGATGDTQYF
CDR3 DNA: TGTGCCAGCAGTTCGCTAGCGGGGGCCACCGGTGATACGCAGTATTTT

clone size: -
D gene: -
J gene: TRBJ1-6
V gene: TRBV7-2
CDR3 protein: CASSLEVLSSPLHF
CDR3 DNA: TGTGCCAGCAGCTTAGAAGTTTTAAGTTCACCCCTCCACTTT

clone size: many
D gene: -
J gene: TRBJ1-1
V gene: TRBV7-2
CDR3 protein: CASSLLNEAFF
CDR3 DNA: TGTGCCAGCAGCCTGCTAAATGAAGCTTTCTTT

clone size: -
D gene: -
J gene: TRBJ1-6
V gene: TRBV25-1
CDR3 protein: CASSPDIRNSPLHF
CDR3 DNA: TGTGCCAGCAGTCCCGACATTAGAAATTCACCCCTCCACTTT

clone size: -
D gene: -
J gene: TRBJ2-7
V gene: TRBV5-1
CDR3 protein: CASSFVLTPGGEQYF
CDR3 DNA: TGCGCCAGCAGCTTTGTATTGACACCAGGGGGGGAGCAGTACTTC

clone size: -
D gene: TRBD1
J gene: TRBJ1-2
V gene: TRBV28
CDR3 protein: CASGDRFPLGYTF
CDR3 DNA: TGTGCCAGCGGGGACAGGTTCCCCCTTGGCTACACCTTC

clone size: few
D gene: TRBD1
J gene: TRBJ2-7
V gene: TRBV29-1
CDR3 protein: CSVVGEIYGTGQNEQYF
CDR3 DNA: TGCAGCGTTGTGGGAGAGATATACGGGACAGGACAAAACGAGCAGTACTTC

clone size: -
D gene: -
J gene: TRBJ2-7
V gene: TRBV29-1
CDR3 protein: CSVGRGGYEQYF
CDR3 DNA: TGCAGCGTTGGCAGGGGAGGATACGAGCAGTACTTC

clone size: many
D gene: -
J gene: TRBJ2-2
V gene: TRBV7-9
CDR3 protein: CASSRMPGPGGELFF
CDR3 DNA: TGTGCCAGCAGCCGAATGCCAGGCCCCGGCGGGGAGCTGTTTTTT

clone size: few
D gene: TRBD2
J gene: TRBJ2-2
V gene: TRBV15
CDR3 protein: CATSRLAGDTGELFF
CDR3 DNA: TGTGCCACCAGCAGACTAGCGGGGGACACCGGGGAGCTGTTTTTT

clone size: many
D gene: -
J gene: TRBJ2-3
V gene: TRBV20-1
CDR3 protein: CSASYGTLTDTQYF
CDR3 DNA: TGCAGTGCTAGTTACGGGACCCTCACAGATACGCAGTATTTT

clone size: few
D gene: -
J gene: TRBJ2-3
V gene: TRBV20-1
CDR3 protein: CSARARRPSGTDTQYF
CDR3 DNA: TGCAGTGCTAGAGCGAGGCGGCCCTCGGGCACAGATACGCAGTATTTT

clone size: few
D gene: TRBD2
J gene: TRBJ2-2
V gene: TRBV20-1
CDR3 protein: CSAKSSGGTGELFF
CDR3 DNA: TGCAGTGCCAAGAGTAGCGGGGGAACCGGGGAGCTGTTTTTT

clone size: -
D gene: TRBD1
J gene: TRBJ2-5
V gene: TRBV20-1
CDR3 protein: CSAYRDRDETQYF
CDR3 DNA: TGCAGTGCTTACCGGGACAGGGACGAGACCCAGTACTTC

clone size: few
D gene: -
J gene: TRBJ1-6
V gene: TRBV25-1
CDR3 protein: CASSRGRMSPLHF
CDR3 DNA: TGTGCCAGCAGTCGAGGGAGGATGTCACCCCTCCACTTT

clone size: few
D gene: TRBD1
J gene: TRBJ1-6
V gene: TRBV11-2
CDR3 protein: CASSLRGTDNSPLHF
CDR3 DNA: TGTGCCAGCAGCTTAAGGGGGACAGATAATTCACCCCTCCACTTT

clone size: -
D gene: -
J gene: TRBJ2-3
V gene: TRBV7-9
CDR3 protein: CASSLAGAHTQYF
CDR3 DNA: TGTGCCAGCAGCTTAGCGGGGGCCCATACGCAGTATTTT

clone size: few
D gene: TRBD2
J gene: TRBJ2-5
V gene: TRBV20-1
CDR3 protein: CSARASGGTSGMETQYF
CDR3 DNA: TGCAGTGCTAGAGCCAGCGGCGGGACTAGCGGGATGGAGACCCAGTACTTC

clone size: -
D gene: TRBD2
J gene: TRBJ2-6
V gene: TRBV6-5
CDR3 protein: CASSYSVAGALSGANVLTF
CDR3 DNA: TGTGCCAGCAGTTACTCTGTAGCGGGGGCTCTCTCTGGGGCCAACGTCCTGACTTTC

clone size: few
D gene: -
J gene: TRBJ1-1
V gene: TRBV11-3
CDR3 protein: CASSLYGENTEAFF
CDR3 DNA: TGTGCCAGCAGCCTATATGGGGAGAACACTGAAGCTTTCTTT

clone size: many
D gene: -
J gene: TRBJ1-1
V gene: TRBV30
CDR3 protein: CAWSVGPNTEAFF
CDR3 DNA: TGTGCCTGGAGTGTGGGCCCCAACACTGAAGCTTTCTTT

clone size: many
D gene: TRBD2
J gene: TRBJ2-5
V gene: TRBV11-2
CDR3 protein: CASSLDPSGTQETQYF
CDR3 DNA: TGTGCCAGCAGCTTAGATCCTAGCGGAACCCAAGAGACCCAGTACTTC

clone size: few
D gene: -
J gene: TRBJ2-6
V gene: TRBV5-4
CDR3 protein: CASTYTGANVLTF
CDR3 DNA: TGTGCCAGCACCTATACGGGGGCCAACGTCCTGACTTTC

clone size: many
D gene: TRBD1
J gene: TRBJ1-5
V gene: TRBV2
CDR3 protein: CASSEGQGANQPQHF
CDR3 DNA: TGTGCCAGCAGTGAGGGACAGGGGGCCAATCAGCCCCAGCATTTT

clone size: many
D gene: -
J gene: TRBJ2-3
V gene: TRBV7-2
CDR3 protein: CASSLRQGGRTDTQYF
CDR3 DNA: TGTGCCAGCAGCTTACGTCAGGGTGGTCGCACAGATACGCAGTATTTT

clone size: many
D gene: TRBD1
J gene: TRBJ2-2
V gene: TRBV2
CDR3 protein: CASSESRGQGGELFF
CDR3 DNA: TGTGCCAGCAGTGAAAGTAGAGGACAGGGCGGGGAGCTGTTTTTT

clone size: many
D gene: TRBD1
J gene: TRBJ1-5
V gene: TRBV6-2/TRBV6-3
CDR3 protein: CASSSPGQYQPQHF
CDR3 DNA: TGTGCCAGCAGTTCCCCGGGACAGTATCAGCCCCAGCATTTT

clone size: few
D gene: TRBD1
J gene: TRBJ1-2
V gene: TRBV12-3/TRBV12-4
CDR3 protein: CASSQSGTGLGYGYTF
CDR3 DNA: TGTGCCAGCAGTCAGTCCGGGACAGGGCTTGGCTATGGCTACACCTTC

clone size: -
D gene: -
J gene: TRBJ2-5
V gene: TRBV28
CDR3 protein: CASSGQRIQETQYF
CDR3 DNA: TGTGCCAGCAGCGGACAGAGAATTCAAGAGACCCAGTACTTC

clone size: few
D gene: TRBD1
J gene: TRBJ2-2
V gene: TRBV7-9
CDR3 protein: CASRGSGWRQGDNTGELFF
CDR3 DNA: TGTGCCAGCAGGGGTTCAGGTTGGAGACAGGGCGACAACACCGGGGAGCTGTTTTTT

clone size: few
D gene: -
J gene: TRBJ1-5
V gene: TRBV5-1
CDR3 protein: CASSHGDGSNQPQHF
CDR3 DNA: TGCGCCAGCAGCCACGGGGACGGGAGCAATCAGCCCCAGCATTTT

clone size: -
D gene: TRBD1
J gene: TRBJ2-3
V gene: TRBV6-5
CDR3 protein: CASSSTGTGNTDTQYF
CDR3 DNA: TGTGCCAGCAGTTCTACCGGGACAGGGAACACAGATACGCAGTATTTT

clone size: many
D gene: -
J gene: TRBJ1-6
V gene: TRBV4-3
CDR3 protein: CASSQDRGRAPLHF
CDR3 DNA: TGCGCCAGCAGCCAAGACCGAGGTCGGGCACCCCTCCACTTT

clone size: many
D gene: TRBD1
J gene: TRBJ2-7
V gene: TRBV7-2
CDR3 protein: CASSLAGQGEQYF
CDR3 DNA: TGTGCCAGCAGCTTAGCGGGACAGGGGGAGCAGTACTTC

clone size: few
D gene: -
J gene: TRBJ1-2
V gene: TRBV29-1
CDR3 protein: CSVTKTPGDGYTF
CDR3 DNA: TGCAGCGTTACGAAAACCCCTGGCGATGGCTACACCTTC

clone size: many
D gene: TRBD1
J gene: TRBJ1-5
V gene: TRBV11-2
CDR3 protein: CASSLGTGAHQPQHF
CDR3 DNA: TGTGCCAGCAGCTTAGGGACAGGGGCACATCAGCCCCAGCATTTT

clone size: -
D gene: -
J gene: TRBJ2-5
V gene: TRBV5-1
CDR3 protein: CASSRLGMDTQETQYF
CDR3 DNA: TGCGCCAGCAGCCGATTGGGCATGGATACGCAAGAGACCCAGTACTTC

clone size: -
D gene: TRBD1
J gene: TRBJ1-2
V gene: TRBV18
CDR3 protein: CASSPQGAYGYTF
CDR3 DNA: TGTGCCAGCTCACCGCAGGGGGCCTATGGCTACACCTTC

clone size: -
D gene: -
J gene: TRBJ1-3
V gene: TRBV28
CDR3 protein: CASSLAGNTIYF
CDR3 DNA: TGTGCCAGCAGTTTAGCCGGGAACACCATATATTTT

clone size: -
D gene: -
J gene: TRBJ2-3
V gene: TRBV11-1
CDR3 protein: CASSFMGQSTDTQYF
CDR3 DNA: TGTGCCAGCAGCTTCATGGGGCAGAGCACAGATACGCAGTATTTT

clone size: few
D gene: -
J gene: TRBJ2-1
V gene: TRBV14
CDR3 protein: CASSQGAYHHNEQFF
CDR3 DNA: TGTGCCAGCAGCCAAGGAGCTTACCACCACAATGAGCAGTTCTTC

clone size: few
D gene: -
J gene: TRBJ2-7
V gene: TRBV3-1
CDR3 protein: CASSPEGGSFGEQYF
CDR3 DNA: TGTGCCAGCAGCCCCGAAGGGGGAAGTTTTGGCGAGCAGTACTTC

clone size: few
D gene: TRBD1
J gene: TRBJ2-1
V gene: TRBV29-1
CDR3 protein: CSVEVGTETYNEQFF
CDR3 DNA: TGCAGCGTTGAAGTCGGGACAGAGACCTACAATGAGCAGTTCTTC

clone size: many
D gene: -
J gene: TRBJ2-2
V gene: TRBV19
CDR3 protein: CASSITSNTGELFF
CDR3 DNA: TGTGCCAGTAGTATCACCTCGAACACCGGGGAGCTGTTTTTT

clone size: many
D gene: -
J gene: TRBJ2-3
V gene: TRBV7-2
CDR3 protein: CASSFGWTVTSTDTQYF
CDR3 DNA: TGTGCCAGCAGCTTCGGATGGACAGTGACTAGCACAGATACGCAGTATTTT

clone size: many
D gene: -
J gene: TRBJ2-1
V gene: TRBV12-3/TRBV12-4
CDR3 protein: CASRALGFSYNEQFF
CDR3 DNA: TGTGCCAGCAGGGCTCTAGGGTTCTCCTACAATGAGCAGTTCTTC

clone size: -
D gene: -
J gene: TRBJ1-1
V gene: TRBV11-2
CDR3 protein: CASSLQGNTEAFF
CDR3 DNA: TGTGCCAGCAGCTTACAGGGGAACACTGAAGCTTTCTTT

clone size: few
D gene: -
J gene: TRBJ2-7
V gene: TRBV29-1
CDR3 protein: CSVPGTYEQYF
CDR3 DNA: TGCAGCGTGCCAGGGACCTACGAGCAGTACTTC

clone size: -
D gene: -
J gene: TRBJ1-5
V gene: TRBV28
CDR3 protein: CASSFLVRVDQPQHF
CDR3 DNA: TGTGCCAGCAGTTTCCTGGTCAGGGTAGATCAGCCCCAGCATTTT

clone size: few
D gene: -
J gene: TRBJ2-1
V gene: TRBV11-3
CDR3 protein: CASSLGPYNEQFF
CDR3 DNA: TGTGCCAGCAGCTTAGGGCCCTACAATGAGCAGTTCTTC

clone size: few
D gene: -
J gene: TRBJ1-1
V gene: TRBV2
CDR3 protein: CASRGLNTEAFF
CDR3 DNA: TGTGCCAGCAGGGGCCTGAACACTGAAGCTTTCTTT

clone size: many
D gene: -
J gene: TRBJ2-1
V gene: TRBV29-1
CDR3 protein: CSVNDEQFF
CDR3 DNA: TGCAGCGTTAACGATGAGCAGTTCTTC

clone size: many
D gene: -
J gene: TRBJ1-1
V gene: TRBV6-2/TRBV6-3
CDR3 protein: CASSLASGSTEVFF
CDR3 DNA: TGTGCCAGCAGTCTCGCTTCAGGGAGCACTGAAGTTTTCTTT

clone size: -
D gene: TRBD1
J gene: TRBJ2-7
V gene: TRBV5-1
CDR3 protein: CASSLSRGLYEQYF
CDR3 DNA: TGCGCCAGCAGCTTGTCCAGGGGGCTCTACGAGCAGTACTTC

clone size: few
D gene: -
J gene: TRBJ2-7
V gene: TRBV6-1
CDR3 protein: CASLNGAGEQYF
CDR3 DNA: TGTGCCAGCCTCAATGGGGCCGGCGAGCAGTACTTC